These 32 T cell receptor beta chains came from one sample sequenced in a study of shared clonotypes between healthy human individuals. Naive CD8 cells lacked CD45RO and underwent positive selection for CCR7, leaving out terminally differentiated effector memory CD45RA+ cells. Repertoires were generated with immunoSEQ multiplex PCR, while TCRdb's copy carries only in-frame clones and drops some. The repertoire holds 1.5 million to 2.5 million clones, with about 95% as singletons. The sequencing sample was made of naive CD8+ T cells sorted from blood. The source of these receptors is a man between 18 and 29 years old in good health.

The J gene is TRBJ1-1, the V gene TRBV19; D is possibly TRBD1 (5 bases). Per the germline V gene, CDR1 is LNHDA and CDR2 is SQIVND (reference sequence). V lost 7 bases, J lost 2 bases, and 14 bases lay in between. CDR3 size: 14 residues. The CDR3 nucleotides are TGTGCCAGTAACCAAGGGACGGCCAACACTGAAGCTTTCTTT. Translating it yields CASNQGTANTEAFF.

Of note for this clone: The sample has other DNA sequences that encode this CDR3 too. V is TRBV2 and J is TRBJ2-7, with 7 bases identical to TRBD1. J lost 3 bases, V lost 6 bases, and 2 bases had no gene match. This CDR3 has 12 residues. The germline CDR1 and CDR2 sequences are SNHLY and FYNNEI. CDR3 DNA sequence: TGTGCCAGCAGGGGGGACAGCTACGAGCAGTACTTC. Translated: CASRGDSYEQYF.

The chain has TRBV2 and TRBJ2-7; D gene uncertain. CDR3 length equals 14 residues. V was shortened by 2 bases and J by 1 base, with 9 bases between the two germline ends. Germline lookup yields CDR1 SNHLY and CDR2 FYNNEI. CDR3 loop: CASSEPRASYEQYF. CDR3 in DNA: TGTGCCAGCAGTGAACCCCGGGCGTCCTACGAGCAGTACTTC. Supplemented by reference TRBV2 and TRBJ2-7, the full variable domain reads EPEVTQTPSHQVTQMGQEVILRCVPISNHLYFYWYRQILGQKVEFLVSFYNNEISEKSEIFDDQFSVERPDGSNFTLKIRSTKLEDSAMYFCASSEPRASYEQYFGPGTRLTVT.

This sequence joins TRBV10-3 and TRBJ1-6; 12 bases fit TRBD1. V was clipped by 4 bases and J by 7 bases; unmatched bases: 5. This CDR3 region has 16 residues. Germline CDR1 ENHRY, CDR2 SYGVKD. As DNA, the CDR3 is TGTGCCATCAGTGGTCGGGACAGGGGGCCAAATTCACCCCTCCACTTT. Translating it yields CAISGRDRGPNSPLHF.

V usage is TRBV6-5 and J usage is TRBJ2-7; TRBD2 matches 9 bases. Germline CDR1 is MNHEY and CDR2 is SVGAGI. Trimming took 8 bases from V and 6 from J; bases not matched to a gene: 11. CDR3 length: 14 amino acids. In nucleotides, the CDR3 is TGTGCCAGCTCTCTTAGCGGGAGACTTGGCGAGCAGTACTTC. This translates into CASSLSGRLGEQYF.

The rearrangement uses TRBV29-1 and TRBJ2-1, with 9 bases matching TRBD2. V shed 7 bases, J shed 4 bases, and the junction held 8 bases outside the gene matches. The CDR3 extends over 14 amino acids. Germline V gives CDR1 SQVTM, CDR2 ANQGSEA. The DNA of the CDR3 is TGCAGCGCCCAGAGCGGGGGGCCTTACAATGAGCAGTTCTTC. It is translated as CSAQSGGPYNEQFF.

The chain has TRBV29-1 and TRBJ2-2; no firm D call. The germline V gene has CDR1 SQVTM and CDR2 ANQGSEA. This CDR3 region has 13 residues. V was cut by 2 bases and J by 2 bases, with 6 bases left in between. This chain's CDR3 is CSVENLNTGELFF. The CDR3, as DNA: TGCAGCGTTGAAAACTTAAACACCGGGGAGCTGTTTTTT.

This chain connects TRBV6-5 to TRBJ2-5, with D uncertain. The end of the DNA is better explained by TRBJ2-7, so the J call may be wrong. Germline CDR1 MNHEY, CDR2 SVGAGI. This CDR3 spans 13 amino acids. The CDR3 protein is CASSYGSEYEQYF. DNA of the CDR3: TGTGCCAGCAGTTACGGTTCGGAGTACGAGCAGTACTTC.

In regard to this clone: Being one base from a much bigger clone, this may be a read error. Other DNA sequences within the sample encode an identical CDR3. V is TRBV7-9 and J is TRBJ2-5; D uncertain. The germline V and J ends were trimmed by 2 bases and 4 bases, with 2 bases remaining between them. The CDR3 contains 11 residues. Germline loops: CDR1 SEHNR, CDR2 FQNEAQ (reference sequence). The chain's CDR3 is CASSLLETQYF. The CDR3 bases are TGTGCCAGCAGCTTACTAGAGACCCAGTACTTC.

The chain couples TRBV5-6 to TRBJ2-7; 9 bases are a match to TRBD1. With 2 bases clipped from V and 5 bases from J, the junction kept 8 bases outside the gene matches. Germline-derived CDR1 and CDR2 are SGHDT and YYEEEE. The CDR3 is made up of 15 amino acids. The CDR3 here is CASSLVGQGLDEQYF. CDR3 in DNA: TGTGCCAGCAGCTTAGTGGGACAGGGTCTCGACGAGCAGTACTTC.

This sequence joins TRBV6-6 and TRBJ2-3; possibly TRBD2 for D (5 bases). Trimming took 4 bases from V and 4 from J, leaving 12 bases between them. CDR1 MNHNY and CDR2 SVGAGI come from the germline V gene (reference sequence). The CDR3 loop spans 14 amino acids. CDR3 region: CASSSDLEADTQYF. As DNA, the CDR3 is TGTGCCAGCAGTTCCGACTTGGAGGCAGATACGCAGTATTTT.

The chain carries TRBV28 and TRBJ2-7; D possibly corresponds to TRBD1 (6 bases). The CDR3 loop spans 15 amino acids. Trimming pared 5 bases from V and 5 bases from J, leaving 19 bases between. Looked up from germline, CDR1 is MDHEN and CDR2 is SYDVKM. The CDR3 DNA sequence: TGTGCCAGCAGTCCCCAGTACACAGGGAAGGACGAGCAGTACTTC. Translated: CASSPQYTGKDEQYF.

Of note for this clone: This specimen includes other DNA sequences encoding the same CDR3. This rearrangement joins TRBV4-3 to TRBJ2-1, with D perhaps TRBD2 (6 bases). Germline V lookup: CDR1 LGHNA, CDR2 YSLEER. Trimming removed 4 bases from V and 0 bases from J, with 10 bases in between. The CDR3 consists of 15 residues. In DNA form, the CDR3 reads TGCGCCAGCAGCCTGTCGGGGGACTCCTACAATGAGCAGTTCTTC. Its translation: CASSLSGDSYNEQFF.

This chain connects TRBV10-3 to TRBJ2-7; D possibly corresponds to TRBD1 (5 bases). The CDR3 is 11 residues long. Germline CDR1 is ENHRY and CDR2 is SYGVKD. V lost 2 bases and J 7 bases, leaving 6 bases between the germline ends. In DNA form, the CDR3 reads TGTGCCATCAGTGAGGGACAAGAGCAGTACTTC. It codes for CAISEGQEQYF.

The rearrangement joins TRBV11-3 to TRBJ2-1; a weak D match, TRBD2 (5 bases). The V end was cut by 5 bases, the J end by 8 bases, with 13 bases between. Per the germline V gene, CDR1 is SGHNT and CDR2 is YENEEA. The CDR3 has 13 amino acids. The CDR3 spells CASSLPGKDEQFF. CDR3 DNA: TGTGCCAGCAGCCTCCCCGGGAAGGATGAGCAGTTCTTC.

The chain recombines TRBV12-1 with TRBJ2-7; the DNA was not compared with TRBD2, the D call given in the table. TRBV12-1 is termed a pseudogene. The CDR3 is 14 residues long. For the CDR3, the DNA is TGTGCCAGCAGCTTTACCCCGGTGCGCGACGAGCAGTACTTC. Protein: CASSFTPVRDEQYF.

The chain joins TRBV13 to TRBJ2-1; TRBD2 aligns across 9 bases. The V gene's germline CDR1 is PRHDT and CDR2 FYEKMQ (reference sequence). CDR3 size: 17 residues. Trimming removed 5 bases from V and 4 bases from J; junction bases left unmatched: 12. CDR3 bases: TGTGCCAGCAGCCCAGGGCGGGAGGGCCGATTTTACAATGAGCAGTTCTTC. Translated, it gives CASSPGREGRFYNEQFF.

The J gene is TRBJ1-1, the V gene TRBV5-4, with D perhaps matching TRBD1 (5 bases). This CDR3 has 17 residues. Germline values: CDR1 SGHNT, CDR2 YYREEE (reference sequence). Deletions cut 1 base from V and 0 bases from J, with 16 bases between. Written as DNA, the CDR3 is TGTGCCAGCAGCTTGTCACAGGCGTACCCAATGAACACTGAAGCTTTCTTT. Protein product: CASSLSQAYPMNTEAFF.

V is TRBV5-1 and J is TRBJ2-7; D gene uncertain. The CDR3 runs to 15 residues. Looked up from germline, CDR1 is SGHRS and CDR2 is YFSETQ. V gave up 0 bases and J gave up 2 bases, with 12 bases separating them. The CDR3 is CASSLVPGEPYEQYF. The CDR3 DNA is TGCGCCAGCAGCTTGGTTCCAGGCGAACCCTACGAGCAGTACTTC.

This clone was recorded once. The chain links TRBV9 to TRBJ1-2; D not certain. Germline V lookup: CDR1 SGDLS, CDR2 YYNGEE. CDR3 length equals 14 residues. The V gene lost 3 bases and the J gene lost 4 bases, with 13 bases spanning the gap. The CDR3 region has the DNA TGTGCCAGCAGCGGACCCGGAGATCCCTATGGCTACACCTTC. Translated: CASSGPGDPYGYTF.

The chain has TRBV4-3 and TRBJ2-1, with a tentative D call TRBD1 (6 bases). V dropped 0 bases and J dropped 7 bases, with 10 bases sitting between them. Germline CDR1 and CDR2: LGHNA and YSLEER. The length of the CDR3 is 14 residues. For the CDR3, the DNA is TGCGCCAGCAGCCAAGATCAGGGGTTGAATGAGCAGTTCTTC. This sequence encodes CASSQDQGLNEQFF.

This chain uses TRBV6-1 with TRBJ2-5; D perhaps matches TRBD1 (6 bases). The CDR3 sequence is 12 residues long. With 7 bases removed from V and 4 bases from J, the gap between germline ends came to 10 bases. Germline V gene sequence: CDR1 MNHNS, CDR2 SASEGT. The CDR3 sequence: CASTGVRETQYF. In DNA, the CDR3 is TGTGCCAGCACAGGGGTACGAGAGACCCAGTACTTC.

The chain employs TRBV7-2 and TRBJ2-5; a weak D match, TRBD2 (6 bases). This CDR3 has 13 amino acids. Germline loops: CDR1 SGHTA, CDR2 FQGNSA. The ends were cut back, 3 bases at V and 3 bases at J, with 8 bases in the middle. The CDR3 bases are TGTGCCAGCAGCTTTTGGGGGGAAGAGACCCAGTACTTC. It codes for CASSFWGEETQYF.

The gene calls are TRBV27 and TRBJ2-2; D is ambiguous. Trimming left V 5 bases short and J 4 bases short, with 5 bases between. Germline values: CDR1 MNHEY, CDR2 SMNVEV (reference sequence). CDR3 length: 12 residues. The CDR3 protein is CASSKFTGELFF. The CDR3, as DNA: TGTGCCAGCAGTAAATTCACCGGGGAGCTGTTTTTT.

The CDR3 protein is CASSLEGAGAGYNEQFF. The CDR3 DNA is TGTGCCAGCAGTCTGGAGGGAGCGGGAGCGGGATACAATGAGCAGTTCTTC. This chain uses TRBV27 with TRBJ2-1, with 8 positions matching TRBD2. From germline, CDR1 is MNHEY and CDR2 SMNVEV (reference sequence). The CDR3 consists of 17 residues. The trim removed 5 bases at V and 4 bases at J, leaving 13 bases unmatched.

In the case of this clone: Other DNA sequences within the sample encode an identical CDR3. This rearrangement joins TRBV19 to TRBJ2-7, with D perhaps matching TRBD1 (5 bases). Germline-derived CDR1 and CDR2 are LNHDA and SQIVND (reference sequence). V was clipped by 7 bases and J by 0 bases, with 10 bases between them. This CDR3 is 13 amino acids long. The CDR3 loop reads CASTPRDSYEQYF. CDR3 nucleotide sequence: TGTGCCAGTACCCCCAGGGACTCCTACGAGCAGTACTTC.

This CDR3 is CASSEAFFVLAGPPGANVLTF. CDR3 DNA sequence: TGTGCCAGCAGTGAAGCTTTCTTCGTTCTAGCGGGACCCCCTGGGGCCAACGTCCTGACTTTC. The chain has TRBV6-1 and TRBJ2-6; 9 nucleotides line up with TRBD2. V was clipped by 0 bases and J by 2 bases; unmatched bases: 14. The CDR3 covers 21 residues. Germline V gene lookup returns CDR1 MNHNS and CDR2 SASEGT.

In this sample, this clone turned up once. Additional DNA sequences in this sample encode the identical CDR3. The chain employs TRBV10-3 and TRBJ2-7, with D perhaps TRBD2 (6 bases). Germline V CDR1 and CDR2: ENHRY, SYGVKD. This CDR3 spans 14 amino acids. V gave up 3 bases and J gave up 0 bases, with 9 bases separating them. The CDR3 region is CAISEVGSSYEQYF. The CDR3 DNA is TGTGCCATCAGTGAAGTCGGGAGCTCCTACGAGCAGTACTTC.

The gene calls are TRBV19 and TRBJ2-7; D unresolved. CDR1 and CDR2 (germline): LNHDA, SQIVND (reference sequence). The CDR3 covers 12 residues. Trimming cost V 5 bases and J 3 bases, with 8 bases left between them. The DNA of the CDR3 is TGTGCCAGTAGTGCCGGCTTCTACGAGCAGTACTTC. Translating gives CASSAGFYEQYF.

CDR3 coding DNA: TGTGCCTGGAAAAGAGCGGGACAGGGGGACACTGAAGCTTTCTTT. Protein product: CAWKRAGQGDTEAFF. The chain recombines TRBV30 with TRBJ1-1, with 11 bases fitting TRBD1. Germline V CDR1 and CDR2: GTSNPN, SVGIG (reference sequence). This CDR3 has 15 amino acids. Trimming at V came to 4 bases and at J to 3 bases, leaving 7 bases not matched to a gene.

The CDR3 DNA sequence: TGTGCCAGCAGCCAATCGTTTGGGGACGGCTACACCTTC. Protein: CASSQSFGDGYTF. The J gene is TRBJ1-2, the V gene TRBV16, with D perhaps matching TRBD1 (5 bases). The CDR3 contains 13 residues. The V end lost 0 bases, the J end lost 8 bases, and 10 bases lay between the germline ends. Germline lookup yields CDR1 KGHSY and CDR2 FQNENV.

The table lists this clone with a few counts. V usage is TRBV30 and J usage is TRBJ2-3; D is ambiguous. Trimming cost V 5 bases and J 2 bases, with 5 bases left between them. The CDR3 length is 11 residues. Per the germline V gene, CDR1 is GTSNPN and CDR2 is SVGIG (reference sequence). The CDR3 nucleotides read TGTGCCTGGCTTATCACAGATACGCAGTATTTT. Its translation is CAWLITDTQYF.